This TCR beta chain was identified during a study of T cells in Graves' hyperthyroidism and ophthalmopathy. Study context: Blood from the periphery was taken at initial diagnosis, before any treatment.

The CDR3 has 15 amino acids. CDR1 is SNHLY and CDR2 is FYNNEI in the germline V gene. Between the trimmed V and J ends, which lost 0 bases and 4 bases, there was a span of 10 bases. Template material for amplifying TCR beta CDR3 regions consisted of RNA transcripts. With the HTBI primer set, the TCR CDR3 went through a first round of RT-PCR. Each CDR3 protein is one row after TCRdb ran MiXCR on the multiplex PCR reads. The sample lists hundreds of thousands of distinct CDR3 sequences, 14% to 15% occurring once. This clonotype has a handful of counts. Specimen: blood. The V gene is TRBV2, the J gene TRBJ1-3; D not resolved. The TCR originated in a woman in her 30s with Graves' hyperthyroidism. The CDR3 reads CASSEARSRGNTIYF. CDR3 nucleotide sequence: TGTGCCAGCAGTGAAGCGCGGTCGCGGGGAAACACCATATATTTT.